The 5 T cell receptor beta chains listed next were all sequenced from one sample in a study of T cell responses to AZD1222 COVID-19 vaccine. Generated by immunoSEQ multiplex PCR, the TCRdb table keeps only in-frame clones and is missing some. Among about 260,000 clones listed, just over 90% were seen once. Sequenced here: peripheral blood, sampled on day 0 of AZD1222 vaccination. These TCRs come from an adult in good health.

V and J are TRBV18 and TRBJ2-2; the match to TRBD1 covers 8 bases. Germline V gene lookup returns CDR1 KGHSH and CDR2 LQKENI. The junction had 6 bases not matched to a gene; V was cut back by 3 bases and J by 3 bases. There are 16 residues in the CDR3. CDR3 in DNA: TGTGCCAGCTCACCTTACCAGGGGGCGGACACCGGGGAGCTGTTTTTT. This codes for CASSPYQGADTGELFF.

This clone was seen only once. The chain links TRBV5-1 to TRBJ1-2, with D hard to call. Germline assignment: CDR1 SGHRS and CDR2 YFSETQ. The CDR3 is 13 amino acids. V was clipped by 4 bases and J by 0 bases, with 7 bases between them. CDR3 loop: CASSPATNYGYTF. The CDR3 DNA reads as TGCGCCAGCAGCCCCGCAACTAACTATGGCTACACCTTC.

This clone was observed a few times. This chain links TRBV19 with TRBJ1-2, with D perhaps TRBD1 (5 bases). Looked up from germline, CDR1 is LNHDA and CDR2 is SQIVND (reference sequence). There are 14 residues in the CDR3. V was clipped by 3 bases and J by 5 bases, with 13 bases between them. The CDR3 here is CASSIGSGGYGYTF. The DNA of the CDR3 is TGTGCCAGTAGTATCGGCAGTGGGGGATATGGCTACACCTTC.

The chain carries TRBV6-2 or TRBV6-3 and TRBJ1-1; 7 bases agree with TRBD1. V was clipped by 5 bases and J by 7 bases; unmatched bases: 4. Germline CDR1 MNHEY, CDR2 SVGEGT. CDR3 length: 12 amino acids. This chain's CDR3 is CASSQGVVEAFF. The CDR3 DNA reads as TGTGCCAGCAGTCAGGGGGTCGTTGAAGCTTTCTTT.

There are a few counts of this clone. This chain joins TRBV5-6 and TRBJ2-1; 10 bases line up with TRBD2. The V gene end was trimmed by 2 bases and the J gene end by 7 bases; junction bases not matched to a gene: 6. Per the germline V gene, CDR1 is SGHDT and CDR2 is YYEEEE. The CDR3 totals 15 residues. The CDR3 here is CASSLPGLATNEQFF. The CDR3 DNA reads as TGTGCCAGCAGCTTACCGGGACTAGCGACGAATGAGCAGTTCTTC.